Below, one T cell receptor (beta chain) is given with its context. The V end was cut by 5 bases, the J end by 7 bases, with 24 bases between. Germline V gene data show CDR1 as PRHDT and CDR2 as FYEKMQ (reference sequence). The CDR3 covers 16 residues. These data originate in a study of Ad26.COV2.S vaccination and SARS-CoV-2 variants. Clones were read by immunoSEQ multiplex PCR, and TCRdb kept only the in-frame ones, dropping some. The sample carries about 390,000 clones, about 88% recorded once. The treatment denotes: 15 to 20 received Ad26.COV2.S at low or high dose, single or two shots; several received placebo; per-sample allocation not given. Samples analyzed were those drawn on day 63 after the first vaccine or placebo injection.

Sample: peripheral blood, taken in a trial of Ad26.COV2.S vaccine versus placebo. The chain has TRBV13 and TRBJ2-7; D may correspond to TRBD1 or TRBD2 (5 bases each). This sequence was found in a person aged 18-60 years who received the Ad26.COV2.S COVID-19 vaccine or a placebo. CDR3 in amino acids: CASSTEAGTEGREQYF. CDR3 DNA: TGTGCCAGCAGCACCGAAGCCGGGACCGAAGGACGGGAGCAGTACTTC.